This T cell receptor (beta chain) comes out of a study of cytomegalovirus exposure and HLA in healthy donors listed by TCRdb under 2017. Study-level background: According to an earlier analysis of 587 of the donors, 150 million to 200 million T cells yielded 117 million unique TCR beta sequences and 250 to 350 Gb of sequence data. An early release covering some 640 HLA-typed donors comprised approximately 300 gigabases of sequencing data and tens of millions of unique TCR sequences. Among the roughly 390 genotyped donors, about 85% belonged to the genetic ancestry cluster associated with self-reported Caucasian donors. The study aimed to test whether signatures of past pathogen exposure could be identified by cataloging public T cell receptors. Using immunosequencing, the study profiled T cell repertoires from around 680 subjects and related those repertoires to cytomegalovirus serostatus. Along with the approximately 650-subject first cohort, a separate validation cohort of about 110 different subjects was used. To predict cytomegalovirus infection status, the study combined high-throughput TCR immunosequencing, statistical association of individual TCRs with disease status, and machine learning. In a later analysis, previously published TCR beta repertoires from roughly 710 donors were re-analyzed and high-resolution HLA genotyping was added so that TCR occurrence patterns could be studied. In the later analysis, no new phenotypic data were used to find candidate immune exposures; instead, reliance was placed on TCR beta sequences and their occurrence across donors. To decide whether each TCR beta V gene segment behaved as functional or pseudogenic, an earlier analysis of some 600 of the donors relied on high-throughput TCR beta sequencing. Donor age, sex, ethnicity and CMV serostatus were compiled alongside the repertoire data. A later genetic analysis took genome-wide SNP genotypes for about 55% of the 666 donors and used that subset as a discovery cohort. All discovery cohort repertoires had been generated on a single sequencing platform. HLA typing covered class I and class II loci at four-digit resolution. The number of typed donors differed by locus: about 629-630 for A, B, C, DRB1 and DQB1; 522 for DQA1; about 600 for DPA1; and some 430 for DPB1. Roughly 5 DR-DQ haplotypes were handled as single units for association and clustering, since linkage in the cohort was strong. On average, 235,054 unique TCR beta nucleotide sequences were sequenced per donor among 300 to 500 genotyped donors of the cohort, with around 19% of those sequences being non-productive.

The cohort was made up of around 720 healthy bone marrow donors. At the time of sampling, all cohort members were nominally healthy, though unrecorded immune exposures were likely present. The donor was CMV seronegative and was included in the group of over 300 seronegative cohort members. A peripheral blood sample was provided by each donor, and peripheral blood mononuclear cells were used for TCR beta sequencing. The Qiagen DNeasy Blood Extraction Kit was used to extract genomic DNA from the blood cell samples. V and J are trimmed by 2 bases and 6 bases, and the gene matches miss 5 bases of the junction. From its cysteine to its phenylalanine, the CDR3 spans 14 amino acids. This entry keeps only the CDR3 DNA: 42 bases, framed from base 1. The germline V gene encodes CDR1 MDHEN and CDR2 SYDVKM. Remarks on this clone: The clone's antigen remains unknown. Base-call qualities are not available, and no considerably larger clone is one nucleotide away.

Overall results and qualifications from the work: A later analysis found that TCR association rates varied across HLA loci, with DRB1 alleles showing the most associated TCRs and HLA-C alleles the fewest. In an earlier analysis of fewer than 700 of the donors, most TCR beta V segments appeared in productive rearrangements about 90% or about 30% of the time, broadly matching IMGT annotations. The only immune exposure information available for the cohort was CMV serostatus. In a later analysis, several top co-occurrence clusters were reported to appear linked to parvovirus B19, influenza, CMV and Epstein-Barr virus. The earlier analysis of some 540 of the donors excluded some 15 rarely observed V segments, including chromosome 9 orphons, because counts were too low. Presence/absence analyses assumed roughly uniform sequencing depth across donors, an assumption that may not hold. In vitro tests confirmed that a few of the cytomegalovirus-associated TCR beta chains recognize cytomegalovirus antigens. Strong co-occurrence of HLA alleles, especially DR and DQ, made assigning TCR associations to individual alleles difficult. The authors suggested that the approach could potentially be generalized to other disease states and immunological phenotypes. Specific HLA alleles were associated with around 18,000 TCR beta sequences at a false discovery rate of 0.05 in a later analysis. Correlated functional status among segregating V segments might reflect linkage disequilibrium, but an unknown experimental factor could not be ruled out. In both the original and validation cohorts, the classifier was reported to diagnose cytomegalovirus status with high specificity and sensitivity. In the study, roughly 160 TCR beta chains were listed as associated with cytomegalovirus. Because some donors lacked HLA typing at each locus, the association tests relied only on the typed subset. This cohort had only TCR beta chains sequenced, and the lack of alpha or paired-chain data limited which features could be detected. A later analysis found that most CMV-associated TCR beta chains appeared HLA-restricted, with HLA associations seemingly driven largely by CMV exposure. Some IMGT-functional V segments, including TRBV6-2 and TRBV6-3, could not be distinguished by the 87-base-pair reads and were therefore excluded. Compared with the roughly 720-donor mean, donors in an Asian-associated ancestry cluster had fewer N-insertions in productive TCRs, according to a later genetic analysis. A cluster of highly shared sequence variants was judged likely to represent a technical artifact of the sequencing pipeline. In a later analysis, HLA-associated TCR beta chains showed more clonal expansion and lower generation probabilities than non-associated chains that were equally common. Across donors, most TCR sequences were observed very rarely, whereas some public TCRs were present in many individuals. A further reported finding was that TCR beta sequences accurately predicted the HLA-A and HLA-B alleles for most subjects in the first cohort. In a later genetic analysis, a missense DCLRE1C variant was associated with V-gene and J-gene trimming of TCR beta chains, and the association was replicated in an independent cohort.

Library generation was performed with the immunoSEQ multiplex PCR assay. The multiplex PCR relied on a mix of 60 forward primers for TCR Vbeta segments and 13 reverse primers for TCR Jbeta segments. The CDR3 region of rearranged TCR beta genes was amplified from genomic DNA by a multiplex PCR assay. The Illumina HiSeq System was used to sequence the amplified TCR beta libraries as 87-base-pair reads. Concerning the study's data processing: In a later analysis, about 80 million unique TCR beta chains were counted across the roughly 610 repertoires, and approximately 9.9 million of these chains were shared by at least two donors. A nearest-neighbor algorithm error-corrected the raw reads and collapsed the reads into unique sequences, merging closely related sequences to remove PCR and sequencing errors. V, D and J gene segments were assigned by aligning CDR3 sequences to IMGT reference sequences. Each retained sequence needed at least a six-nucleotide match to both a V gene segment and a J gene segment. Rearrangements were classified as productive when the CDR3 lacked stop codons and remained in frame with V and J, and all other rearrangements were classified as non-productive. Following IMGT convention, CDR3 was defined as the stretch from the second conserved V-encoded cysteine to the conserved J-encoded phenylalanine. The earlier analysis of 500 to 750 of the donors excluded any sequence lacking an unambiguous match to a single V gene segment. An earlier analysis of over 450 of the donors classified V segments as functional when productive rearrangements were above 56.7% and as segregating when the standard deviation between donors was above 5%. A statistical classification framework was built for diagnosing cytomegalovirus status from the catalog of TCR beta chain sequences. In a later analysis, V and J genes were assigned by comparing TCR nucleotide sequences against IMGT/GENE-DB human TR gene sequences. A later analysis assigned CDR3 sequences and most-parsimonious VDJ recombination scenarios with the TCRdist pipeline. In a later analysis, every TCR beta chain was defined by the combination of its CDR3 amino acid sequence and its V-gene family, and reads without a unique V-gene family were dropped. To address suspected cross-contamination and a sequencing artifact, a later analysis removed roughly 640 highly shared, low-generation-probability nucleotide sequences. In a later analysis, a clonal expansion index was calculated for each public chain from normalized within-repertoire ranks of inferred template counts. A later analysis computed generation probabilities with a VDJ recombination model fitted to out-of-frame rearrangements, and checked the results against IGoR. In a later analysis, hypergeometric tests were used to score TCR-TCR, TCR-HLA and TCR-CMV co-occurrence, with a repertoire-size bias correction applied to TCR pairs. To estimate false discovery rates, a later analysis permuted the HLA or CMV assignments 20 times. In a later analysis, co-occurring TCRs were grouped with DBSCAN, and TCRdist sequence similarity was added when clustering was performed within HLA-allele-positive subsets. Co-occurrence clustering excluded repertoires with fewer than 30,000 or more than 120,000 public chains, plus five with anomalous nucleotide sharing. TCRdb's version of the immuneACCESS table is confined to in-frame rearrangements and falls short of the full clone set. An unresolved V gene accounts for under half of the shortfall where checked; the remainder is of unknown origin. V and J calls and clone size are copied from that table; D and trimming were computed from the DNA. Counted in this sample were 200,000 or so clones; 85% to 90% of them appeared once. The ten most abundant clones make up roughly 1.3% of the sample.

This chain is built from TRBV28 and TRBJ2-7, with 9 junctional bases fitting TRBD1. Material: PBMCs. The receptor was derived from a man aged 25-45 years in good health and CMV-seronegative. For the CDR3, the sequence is CASSLRGQGREQYF. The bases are TGTGCCAGCAGTTTAAGGGGACAGGGACGCGAGCAGTACTTC.